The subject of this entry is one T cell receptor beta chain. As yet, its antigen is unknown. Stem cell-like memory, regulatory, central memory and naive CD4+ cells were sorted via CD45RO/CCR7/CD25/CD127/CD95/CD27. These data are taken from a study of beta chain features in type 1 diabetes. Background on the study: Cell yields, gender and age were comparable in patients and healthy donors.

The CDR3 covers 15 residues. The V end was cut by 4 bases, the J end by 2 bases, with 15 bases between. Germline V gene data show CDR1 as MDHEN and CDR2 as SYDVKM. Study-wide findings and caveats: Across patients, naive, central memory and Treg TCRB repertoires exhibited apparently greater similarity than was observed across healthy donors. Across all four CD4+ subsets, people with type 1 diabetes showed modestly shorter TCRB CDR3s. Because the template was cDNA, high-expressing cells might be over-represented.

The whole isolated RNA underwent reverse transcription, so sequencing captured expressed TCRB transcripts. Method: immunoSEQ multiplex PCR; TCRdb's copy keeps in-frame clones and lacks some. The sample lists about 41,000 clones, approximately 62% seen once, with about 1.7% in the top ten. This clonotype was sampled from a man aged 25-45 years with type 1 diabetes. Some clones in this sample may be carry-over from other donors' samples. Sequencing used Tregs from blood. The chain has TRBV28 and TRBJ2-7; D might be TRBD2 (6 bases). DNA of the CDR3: TGTGCCAGCAGTTACGATGGGACGGGAGCCTACGAGCAGTACTTC. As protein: CASSYDGTGAYEQYF.